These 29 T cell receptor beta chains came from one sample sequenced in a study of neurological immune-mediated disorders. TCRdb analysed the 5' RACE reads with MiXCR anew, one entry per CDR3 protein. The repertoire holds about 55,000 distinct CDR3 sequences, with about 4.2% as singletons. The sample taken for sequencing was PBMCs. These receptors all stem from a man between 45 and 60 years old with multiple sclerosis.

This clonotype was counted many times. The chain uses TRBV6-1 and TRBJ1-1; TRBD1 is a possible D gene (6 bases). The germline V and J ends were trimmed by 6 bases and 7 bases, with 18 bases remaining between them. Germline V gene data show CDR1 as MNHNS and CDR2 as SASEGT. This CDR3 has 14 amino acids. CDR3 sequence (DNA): TGTGCCAGCAGGAGAGGAACAGGGCGAGATGAAGCTTTCTTT. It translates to CASRRGTGRDEAFF.

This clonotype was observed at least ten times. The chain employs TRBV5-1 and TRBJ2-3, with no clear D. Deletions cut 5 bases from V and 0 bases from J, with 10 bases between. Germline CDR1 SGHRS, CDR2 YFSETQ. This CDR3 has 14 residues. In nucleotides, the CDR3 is TGCGCCAGCAGAAACAGCGCGAGCACAGATACGCAGTATTTT. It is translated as CASRNSASTDTQYF.

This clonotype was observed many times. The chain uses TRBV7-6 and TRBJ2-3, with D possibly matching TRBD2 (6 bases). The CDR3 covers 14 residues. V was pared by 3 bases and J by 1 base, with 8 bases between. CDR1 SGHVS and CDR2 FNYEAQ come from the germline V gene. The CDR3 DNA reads TGTGCCAGCAGCTTGTGGGGGGGCACAGATACGCAGTATTTT. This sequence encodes CASSLWGGTDTQYF.

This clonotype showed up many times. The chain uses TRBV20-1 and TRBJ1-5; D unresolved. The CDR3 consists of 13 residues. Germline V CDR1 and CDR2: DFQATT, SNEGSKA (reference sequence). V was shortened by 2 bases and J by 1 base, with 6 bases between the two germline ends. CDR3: CSARRGSNQPQHF. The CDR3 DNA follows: TGCAGTGCTAGACGGGGAAGCAATCAGCCCCAGCATTTT.

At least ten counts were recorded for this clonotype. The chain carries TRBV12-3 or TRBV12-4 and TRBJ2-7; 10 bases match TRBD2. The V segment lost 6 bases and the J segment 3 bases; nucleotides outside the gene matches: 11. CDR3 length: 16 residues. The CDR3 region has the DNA TGTGCCAGCAGCCCTGGATCTAGCGGGAGTATCTACGAGCAGTACTTC. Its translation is CASSPGSSGSIYEQYF.

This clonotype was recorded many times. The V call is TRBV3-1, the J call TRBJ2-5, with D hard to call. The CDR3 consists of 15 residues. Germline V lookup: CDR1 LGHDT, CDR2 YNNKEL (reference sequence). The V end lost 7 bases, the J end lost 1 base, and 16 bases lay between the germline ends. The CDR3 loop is CASTIGVAVQETQYF. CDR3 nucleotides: TGTGCCAGCACTATCGGTGTCGCAGTCCAAGAGACCCAGTACTTC.

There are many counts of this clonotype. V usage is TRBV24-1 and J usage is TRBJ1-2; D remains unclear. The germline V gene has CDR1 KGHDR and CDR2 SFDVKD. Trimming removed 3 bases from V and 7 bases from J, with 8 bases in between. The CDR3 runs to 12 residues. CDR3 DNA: TGTGCCACCAGTGATCCCGCGGGTGGCTACACCTTC. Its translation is CATSDPAGGYTF.

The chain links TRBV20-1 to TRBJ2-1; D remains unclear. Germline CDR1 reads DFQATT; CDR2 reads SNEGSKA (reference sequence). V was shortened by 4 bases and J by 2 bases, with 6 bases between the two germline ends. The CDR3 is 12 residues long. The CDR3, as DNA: TGCAGTGCTACTTTTCCCTACAATGAGCAGTTCTTC. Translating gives CSATFPYNEQFF.

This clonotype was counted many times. Here the CDR3 reads CASSQSQGDGYTF. Written as DNA, the CDR3 is TGCGCCAGCAGCCAATCACAGGGAGATGGCTACACCTTC. The J gene is TRBJ1-2, the V gene TRBV4-1, with a weak D call TRBD1 (6 bases). Trimming stripped 2 bases from V and 6 bases from J, with 10 bases between. Germline assignment: CDR1 MGHRA and CDR2 YSYEKL. The CDR3 totals 13 residues.

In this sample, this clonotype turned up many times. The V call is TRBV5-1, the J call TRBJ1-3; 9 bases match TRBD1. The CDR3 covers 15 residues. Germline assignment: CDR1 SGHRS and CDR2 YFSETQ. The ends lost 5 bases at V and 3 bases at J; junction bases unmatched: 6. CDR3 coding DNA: TGCGCCAGCAGAAAAGACAGGGGGGATGGAAACACCATATATTTT. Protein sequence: CASRKDRGDGNTIYF.

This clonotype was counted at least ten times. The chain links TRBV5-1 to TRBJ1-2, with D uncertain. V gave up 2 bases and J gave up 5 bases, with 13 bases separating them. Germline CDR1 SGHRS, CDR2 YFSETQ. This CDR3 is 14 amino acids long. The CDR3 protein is CASSFGDSLYGYTF. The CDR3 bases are TGCGCCAGCAGCTTTGGAGATTCCCTTTATGGCTACACCTTC.

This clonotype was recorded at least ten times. The CDR3, as DNA: TGTGCCAGCAGCCCAGGGGCCGAGCCCCACCCGTATTTT. It encodes CASSPGAEPHPYF. The chain couples TRBV3-1 to TRBJ2-3; TRBD1 is a possible D gene (6 bases). The V and J ends lost 4 bases and 14 bases respectively, with 19 bases between them. The CDR3 runs to 13 residues. In germline, CDR1 is LGHDT, CDR2 YNNKEL (reference sequence).

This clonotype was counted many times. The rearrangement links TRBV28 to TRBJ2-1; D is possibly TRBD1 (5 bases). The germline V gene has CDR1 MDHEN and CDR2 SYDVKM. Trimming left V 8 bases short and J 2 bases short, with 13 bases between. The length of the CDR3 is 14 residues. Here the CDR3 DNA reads TGTGCCAGCCGGTTAGGCAGGGCCTACAATGAGCAGTTCTTC. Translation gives CASRLGRAYNEQFF. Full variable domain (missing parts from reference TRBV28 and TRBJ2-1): DVKVTQSSRYLVKRTGEKVFLECVQDMDHENMFWYRQDPGLGLRLIYFSYDVKMKEKGDIPEGYSVSREKKERFSLILESASTNQTSMYLCASRLGRAYNEQFFGPGTRLTVL.

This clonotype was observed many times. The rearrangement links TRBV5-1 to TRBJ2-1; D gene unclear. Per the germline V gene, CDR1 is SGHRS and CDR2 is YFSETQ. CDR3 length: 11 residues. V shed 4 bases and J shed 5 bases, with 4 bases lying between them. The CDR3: CASSTDNEQFF. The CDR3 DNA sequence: TGCGCCAGCAGCACGGACAATGAGCAGTTCTTC.

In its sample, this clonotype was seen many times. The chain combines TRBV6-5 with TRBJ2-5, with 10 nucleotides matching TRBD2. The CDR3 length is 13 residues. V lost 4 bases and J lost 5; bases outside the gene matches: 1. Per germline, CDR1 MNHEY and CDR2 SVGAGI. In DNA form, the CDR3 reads TGTGCCAGCAGTTCGACTAGCGGGGAGACCCAGTACTTC. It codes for CASSSTSGETQYF.

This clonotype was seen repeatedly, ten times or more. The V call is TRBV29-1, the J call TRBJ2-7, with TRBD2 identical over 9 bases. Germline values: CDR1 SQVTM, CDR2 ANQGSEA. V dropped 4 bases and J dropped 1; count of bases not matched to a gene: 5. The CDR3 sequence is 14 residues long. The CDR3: CSVGVAGASYEQYF. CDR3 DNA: TGCAGCGTTGGTGTAGCGGGAGCATCCTACGAGCAGTACTTC.

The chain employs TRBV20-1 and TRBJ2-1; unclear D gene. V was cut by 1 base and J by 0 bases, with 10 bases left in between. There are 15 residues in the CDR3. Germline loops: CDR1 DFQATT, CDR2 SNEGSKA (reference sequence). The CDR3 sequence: CSARAMKDSYNEQFF. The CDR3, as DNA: TGCAGTGCTAGAGCTATGAAAGACTCCTACAATGAGCAGTTCTTC.

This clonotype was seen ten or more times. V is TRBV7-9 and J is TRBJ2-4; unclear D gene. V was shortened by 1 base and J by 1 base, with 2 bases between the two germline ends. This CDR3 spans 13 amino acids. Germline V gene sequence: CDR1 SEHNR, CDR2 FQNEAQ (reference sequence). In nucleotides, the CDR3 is TGTGCCAGCAGCTTAGGGGCCAAAAACATTCAGTACTTC. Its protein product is CASSLGAKNIQYF.

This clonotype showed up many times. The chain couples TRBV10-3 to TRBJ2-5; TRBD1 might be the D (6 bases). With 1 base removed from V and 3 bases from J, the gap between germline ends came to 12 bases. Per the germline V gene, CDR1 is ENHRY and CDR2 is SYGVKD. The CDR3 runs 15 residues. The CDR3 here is CAISEWGQGEETQYF. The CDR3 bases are TGTGCCATCAGTGAGTGGGGGCAGGGAGAAGAGACCCAGTACTTC.

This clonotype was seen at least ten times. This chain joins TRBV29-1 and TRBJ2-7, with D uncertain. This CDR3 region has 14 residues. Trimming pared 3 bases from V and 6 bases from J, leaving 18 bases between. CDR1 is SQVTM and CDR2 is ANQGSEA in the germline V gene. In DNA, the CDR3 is TGCAGCGTTGAGAGCCGGGTCTCGGTCGGCGAGCAGTACTTC. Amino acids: CSVESRVSVGEQYF.

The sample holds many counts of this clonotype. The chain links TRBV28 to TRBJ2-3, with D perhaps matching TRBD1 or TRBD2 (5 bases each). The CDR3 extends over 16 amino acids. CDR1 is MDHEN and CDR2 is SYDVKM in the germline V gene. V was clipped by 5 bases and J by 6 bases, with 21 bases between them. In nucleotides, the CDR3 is TGTGCCAGCAGTACATGGGGACGACACTCAGGGGATACGCAGTATTTT. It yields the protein CASSTWGRHSGDTQYF.

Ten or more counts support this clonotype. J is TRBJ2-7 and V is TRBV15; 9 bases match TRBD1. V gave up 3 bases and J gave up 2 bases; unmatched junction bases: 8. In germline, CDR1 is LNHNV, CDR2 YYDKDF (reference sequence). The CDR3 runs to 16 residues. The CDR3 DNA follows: TGTGCCACCAGCAGGACCGCGGGACAGGGAGCCTACGAGCAGTACTTC. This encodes CATSRTAGQGAYEQYF.

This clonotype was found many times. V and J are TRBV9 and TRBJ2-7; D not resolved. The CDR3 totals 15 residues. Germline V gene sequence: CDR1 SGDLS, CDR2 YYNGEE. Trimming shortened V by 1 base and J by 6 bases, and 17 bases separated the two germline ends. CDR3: CASSVSTSRNPEQYF. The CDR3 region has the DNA TGTGCCAGCAGCGTATCAACGTCTAGGAACCCCGAGCAGTACTTC.

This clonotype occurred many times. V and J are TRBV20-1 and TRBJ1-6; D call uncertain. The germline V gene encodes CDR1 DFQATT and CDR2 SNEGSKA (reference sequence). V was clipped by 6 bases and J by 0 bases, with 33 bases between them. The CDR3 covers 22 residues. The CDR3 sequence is CSATPDLKLRVDLSSYNSPLHF. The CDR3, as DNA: TGCAGTGCCACTCCCGACCTGAAACTGAGAGTGGATCTAAGCTCCTATAATTCACCCCTCCACTTT.

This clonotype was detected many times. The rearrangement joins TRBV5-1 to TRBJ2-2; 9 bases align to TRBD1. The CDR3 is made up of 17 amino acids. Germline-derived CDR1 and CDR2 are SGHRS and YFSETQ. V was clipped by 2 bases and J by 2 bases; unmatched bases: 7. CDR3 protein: CASSLVGQGINTGELFF. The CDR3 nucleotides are TGCGCCAGCAGCTTAGTGGGACAGGGAATCAACACCGGGGAGCTGTTTTTT.

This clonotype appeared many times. In DNA form, the CDR3 reads TGTGCCACCAGCAGAGATGGTAGCGGGGCTTCCTACAATGAGCAGTTCTTC. Its translation: CATSRDGSGASYNEQFF. The chain joins TRBV15 to TRBJ2-1, with 8 nucleotides matching TRBD2. The CDR3 length is 17 residues. Germline values: CDR1 LNHNV, CDR2 YYDKDF (reference sequence). Germline trimming cut 0 bases from V and 1 base from J; bases unmatched to any gene: 5.

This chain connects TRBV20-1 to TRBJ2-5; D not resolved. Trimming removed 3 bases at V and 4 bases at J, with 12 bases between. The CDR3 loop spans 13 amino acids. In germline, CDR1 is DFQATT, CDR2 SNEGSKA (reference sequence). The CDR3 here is CSASDPLRETQYF. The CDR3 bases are TGCAGTGCTAGCGACCCTTTGCGAGAGACCCAGTACTTC.

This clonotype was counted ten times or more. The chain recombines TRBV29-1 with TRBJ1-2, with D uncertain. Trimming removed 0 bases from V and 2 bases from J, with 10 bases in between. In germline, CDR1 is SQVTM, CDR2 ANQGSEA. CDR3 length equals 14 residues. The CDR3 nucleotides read TGCAGCGTTGAAGAGGCCCCTGGCAACTATGGCTACACCTTC. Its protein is CSVEEAPGNYGYTF.

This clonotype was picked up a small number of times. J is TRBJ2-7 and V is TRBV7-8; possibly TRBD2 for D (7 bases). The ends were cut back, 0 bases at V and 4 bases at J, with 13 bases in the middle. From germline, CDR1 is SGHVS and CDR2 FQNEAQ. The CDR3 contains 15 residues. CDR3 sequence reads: CASSLAYGGRYEQYF. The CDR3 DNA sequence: TGTGCCAGCAGCTTAGCGTACGGGGGGCGGTACGAGCAGTACTTC.